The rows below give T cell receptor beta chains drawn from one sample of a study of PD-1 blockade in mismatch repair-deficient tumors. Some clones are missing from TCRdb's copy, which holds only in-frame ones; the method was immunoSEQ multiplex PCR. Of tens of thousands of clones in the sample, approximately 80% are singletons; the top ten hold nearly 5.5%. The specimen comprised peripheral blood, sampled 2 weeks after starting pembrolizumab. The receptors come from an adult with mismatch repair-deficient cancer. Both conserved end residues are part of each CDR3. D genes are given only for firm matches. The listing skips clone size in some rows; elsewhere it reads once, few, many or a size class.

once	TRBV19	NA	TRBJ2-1	TGTGCCAGTAGACCGGACACACCAACCTACAATGAGCAGTTCTTC	CASRPDTPTYNEQFF
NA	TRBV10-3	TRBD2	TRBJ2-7	TGTGCCATCAGGATAGCGGGAGACTCCTACGAGCAGTACTTC	CAIRIAGDSYEQYF
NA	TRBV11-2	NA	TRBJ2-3	TGTGCCAGCAGCCCTAGGGTTTCAGATACGCAGTATTTT	CASSPRVSDTQYF
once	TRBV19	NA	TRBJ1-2	TGTGCCAGTATCCCCCCGCAGCCCTTCTATGGCTACACCTTC	CASIPPQPFYGYTF
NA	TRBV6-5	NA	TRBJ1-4	TGTGCCAGCAGTTATGGATATGAAAAACTGTTTTTT	CASSYGYEKLFF
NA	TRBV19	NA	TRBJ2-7	TGTGCCAGTAGTATTGGTGGGGCAGGCGAATACGAGCAGTACTTC	CASSIGGAGEYEQYF
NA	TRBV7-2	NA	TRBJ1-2	TGTGCCAGCAGCTTAGGGTTGGACAGTGCTTTCTATGGCTACACCTTC	CASSLGLDSAFYGYTF
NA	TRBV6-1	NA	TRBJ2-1	TGTGCCAGCAGTTTTCTAGGTGAGCAGTTCTTC	CASSFLGEQFF
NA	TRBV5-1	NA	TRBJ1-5	TGCGCCAGCAGCTTGACGGGTGACAATCAGCCCCAGCATTTT	CASSLTGDNQPQHF
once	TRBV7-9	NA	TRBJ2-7	TGTGCCAGCAGCCCACATTACGAGCAGTACTTC	CASSPHYEQYF